This is a list of T cell receptor beta chains from one sample in a study of CD8 T cells in Susac syndrome. TCRdb reprocessed the immunoSEQ multiplex PCR reads with MiXCR, giving one entry per CDR3 protein. The sample consists of some 300,000 distinct CDR3 sequences, 70% to 90% of them appearing once. Sequencing was carried out using CD8+ T cells from PBMCs. These receptors were obtained from a human donor with multiple sclerosis. The CDR3 runs from the conserved cysteine through the conserved F or W.

j_call v_call cdr3_aa
TRBJ2-1 TRBV19 CASRGWVSGDNEQFF
TRBJ2-7 TRBV27 CASSLAPEEYEQYF
TRBJ2-1 TRBV5-1 CASSFASGIRHEQFF
TRBJ2-5 TRBV25-1 CASSGQNAGGGETQYF
TRBJ2-1 TRBV6-1 CASSEATGGYNEQFF
TRBJ2-1 TRBV28 CASSLVLGSNEQFF
TRBJ2-7 TRBV7-2 CASSFPGQGEYEQYF
TRBJ1-2 TRBV20-1 CSATTGDNPYTF
TRBJ2-1 TRBV5-4 CASSYLAGGPNEQFF
TRBJ2-2 TRBV28 CASSLDSFTGELFF
TRBJ2-1 TRBV6-6 CASSLSGYHNEQFF
TRBJ2-7 TRBV7-9 CASSLSLRDPYTYEQYF
TRBJ2-1 TRBV7-6 CASSPRTSGSYNEQFF
TRBJ2-2 TRBV28 CASSLISGRASGELFF